This record covers a single T cell receptor (beta chain). Donors were healthy HIV-negative adults without recently reported acute infections or vaccinations. V shed 4 bases and J 5 bases; nucleotides not matched to a gene: 7. The CDR3 extends over 15 amino acids. Germline lookup yields CDR1 SGHDN and CDR2 FVKESK. Genomic DNA from each subset was divided evenly over several immunoSEQ plates. Using immunoSEQ multiplex PCR, the repertoire was profiled, and TCRdb retains in-frame clones only, with some absent. The data show fewer than 550,000 clones, with 60% to 80% seen just once and around an eighth held by the top ten. The data stem from a study of shared clonotypes between healthy human individuals.

This TCR was recovered from a woman in her 40s in good health. Some clones in this sample may be carry-over from other donors' samples. J is TRBJ2-1 and V is TRBV14, with 8 bases that match TRBD2. Material for sequencing was PBMCs. The DNA for the CDR3 is TGTGCCAGCAGCCCCCGGGGGACTAGGGACAATGAGCAGTTCTTC. Its translation is CASSPRGTRDNEQFF.